These 23 T cell receptor beta chains came from one sample sequenced in a study of radiation and T cells in renal cell carcinoma. Time point in this sample: baseline pretreatment blood. This sample's treatment: 15 Gy SBRT to primary tumor, nephrectomy 4 weeks later. Produced via immunoSEQ multiplex PCR; TCRdb's table is partial and in-frame only. The profile covers 70,000 to 100,000 clones, with over 65% appearing a single time and approximately 6.4% taken by the ten largest. This specimen consisted of blood, obtained from a patient whose treatment included radiotherapy and nephrectomy. The origin of the receptors is a man between 60 and 70 years old with renal cell carcinoma.

The chain has TRBV11-2 and TRBJ1-3; 7 nucleotides line up with TRBD1. Germline V CDR1 and CDR2: SGHAT, FQNNGV. CDR3 length equals 15 residues. Unmatched junction bases numbered 5, after V lost 4 bases and J lost 2 bases. CDR3 loop: CASSSTRGTGNTIYF. The CDR3 DNA is TGTGCCAGCAGCTCTACCAGGGGGACTGGAAACACCATATATTTT. Filled out from reference TRBV11-2 and TRBJ1-3, the complete variable domain reads EAGVAQSPRYKIIEKRQSVAFWCNPISGHATLYWYQQILGQGPKLLIQFQNNGVVDDSQLPKDRFSAERLKGVDSTLKIQPAKLEDSAVYLCASSSTRGTGNTIYFGEGSWLTVV.

CDR3 protein: CASSPNLENYGYTF. Here the CDR3 DNA reads TGTGCCAGCTCACCAAATCTGGAGAACTATGGCTACACCTTC. The genes are TRBV18 and TRBJ1-2; the D is unclear. CDR3 size: 14 residues. V lost 2 bases and J 2 bases, leaving 9 bases between the germline ends. Per germline, CDR1 KGHSH and CDR2 LQKENI.

V and J are TRBV5-1 and TRBJ1-1; the D gene is possibly TRBD1 (6 bases). V lost 6 bases, J lost 4 bases, and 16 bases lay in between. Germline CDR1 is SGHRS and CDR2 is YFSETQ. CDR3 length equals 14 residues. The CDR3 DNA sequence: TGCGCCAGCAACGTACAGGGATCGCCCACTGAAGCTTTCTTT. It yields the protein CASNVQGSPTEAFF.

The rearrangement links TRBV28 to TRBJ1-5; D is ambiguous. V lost 7 bases, J lost 7 bases, and 8 bases lay in between. The CDR3 totals 11 residues. Germline CDR1 and CDR2: MDHEN and SYDVKM. The chain's CDR3 is CASKAGQPQHF. The CDR3 region has the DNA TGTGCCAGCAAAGCCGGGCAGCCCCAGCATTTT.

The genes are TRBV6-1 and TRBJ2-7; the D gene is possibly TRBD2 (6 bases). V shed 6 bases and J shed 6 bases, with 18 bases lying between them. This CDR3 spans 14 amino acids. Germline assignment: CDR1 MNHNS and CDR2 SASEGT. The CDR3 region has the DNA TGTGCCAGCAGCTCCGGACCCTGGGGAGGCGAGCAGTACTTC. The encoded protein is CASSSGPWGGEQYF.

This clone was detected a few times. This chain connects TRBV28 to TRBJ2-7, with 9 bases matching TRBD1. V shed 1 base and J 6 bases; nucleotides not matched to a gene: 1. CDR1 and CDR2 (germline): MDHEN, SYDVKM. The CDR3 covers 13 residues. DNA for the CDR3: TGTGCCAGCAGTTTATACAGGGGGCGCGAGCAGTACTTC. It encodes CASSLYRGREQYF.

The chain is built from TRBV2 and TRBJ1-6; 10 nucleotides agree with TRBD1. There are 15 residues in the CDR3. V trimming: 4 bases; J trimming: 9 bases; junction bases outside the gene matches: 6. CDR1 and CDR2 from the germline V gene are SNHLY and FYNNEI. CDR3 protein: CASSADRGYGSPLHF. The DNA of the CDR3 is TGTGCCAGCAGTGCGGACAGGGGGTATGGTTCACCCCTCCACTTT.

The chain employs TRBV13 and TRBJ2-7; D might be TRBD1 or TRBD2, each matching 5 bases. Germline V gene lookup returns CDR1 PRHDT and CDR2 FYEKMQ (reference sequence). The CDR3 consists of 13 residues. V was shortened by 3 bases and J by 7 bases, with 13 bases between the two germline ends. This CDR3 is CASSLGTWGEQYF. CDR3 coding DNA: TGTGCCAGCAGCTTGGGGACGTGGGGGGAGCAGTACTTC.

The chain employs TRBV7-2 and TRBJ2-5; D remains unclear. The CDR3 spans 12 residues. Germline CDR1 reads SGHTA; CDR2 reads FQGNSA. Trimming pared 2 bases from V and 5 bases from J, leaving 6 bases between. CDR3 in amino acids: CASSLYAETQYF. CDR3 bases: TGTGCCAGCAGCTTATACGCGGAGACCCAGTACTTC.

V usage is TRBV7-9 and J usage is TRBJ1-1, with a weak D call TRBD1 (5 bases). The CDR3 loop spans 13 amino acids. V lost 3 bases to trimming and J lost 5 bases, with 10 bases between them. Per the germline V gene, CDR1 is SEHNR and CDR2 is FQNEAQ (reference sequence). CDR3 amino acids: CASSFARETEAFF. The DNA for the CDR3 is TGTGCCAGCAGCTTCGCCAGGGAAACTGAAGCTTTCTTT.

The chain is built from TRBV7-2 and TRBJ2-3; TRBD2 is a possible D gene (6 bases). The CDR3 runs to 13 residues. Trimming stripped 5 bases from V and 2 bases from J, with 8 bases between. CDR1 is SGHTA, CDR2 FQGNSA, per germline. DNA for the CDR3: TGTGCCAGCAGCGCGGGACCCACAGATACGCAGTATTTT. It translates to CASSAGPTDTQYF.

In its sample, this clone was seen a few times. The chain carries TRBV19 and TRBJ2-2, with D unresolved. CDR1 and CDR2 (germline): LNHDA, SQIVND (reference sequence). CDR3 size: 14 residues. Trimming removed 7 bases at V and 6 bases at J, with 15 bases between. CDR3 loop: CASTLGAPSGELFF. Here the CDR3 DNA reads TGTGCCAGTACCCTAGGAGCCCCCTCCGGGGAGCTGTTTTTT.

This rearrangement joins TRBV4-2 to TRBJ2-5, with TRBD2 matching over 7 bases. Near its end, the DNA agrees better with TRBJ2-7, so the J call may be wrong. This CDR3 region has 14 residues. Looked up from germline, CDR1 is LGHNA and CDR2 is YNFKEQ. The CDR3 region is CASSPTSSTYEQYF. CDR3 DNA: TGTGCCAGCAGCCCGACTAGCAGCACCTACGAGCAGTACTTC.

The J gene is TRBJ2-7, the V gene TRBV6-5, with unresolved D. Germline V CDR1 and CDR2: MNHEY, SVGAGI. V lost 6 bases to trimming and J lost 6 bases, with 18 bases between them. This CDR3 region has 14 residues. The CDR3 DNA sequence: TGTGCCAGCAGGCCCCGGCCCACCTCTGCCGAGCAGTACTTC. Translation: CASRPRPTSAEQYF.

This clone was observed a single time. This chain connects TRBV11-2 to TRBJ2-1; 9 positions match TRBD2. Germline V CDR1 and CDR2: SGHAT, FQNNGV. Trimming cost V 5 bases and J 10 bases; bases outside gene matches: 12. The CDR3 sequence is 15 residues long. The CDR3 DNA follows: TGTGCCAGCAGCCTTCGGCTAGCGGGATCCTTGGAGCAGTTCTTC. This codes for CASSLRLAGSLEQFF.

In its sample, this clone was seen once. As DNA, the CDR3 is TGTGCCAGCAGCGCCCGACAGGGGGCGAGTACTGAAGCTTTCTTT. Its protein is CASSARQGASTEAFF. The rearrangement links TRBV9 to TRBJ1-1; 10 positions match TRBD1. The germline V gene encodes CDR1 SGDLS and CDR2 YYNGEE. The CDR3 extends over 15 amino acids. V lost 3 bases, J lost 5 bases, and 7 bases stayed unmatched. The entire variable domain, with the rest obtained from reference TRBV9 and TRBJ1-1, is as follows: DSGVTQTPKHLITATGQRVTLRCSPRSGDLSVYWYQQSLDQGLQFLIQYYNGEERAKGNILERFSAQQFPDLHSELNLSSLELGDSALYFCASSARQGASTEAFFGQGTRLTVV.

The genes are TRBV27 and TRBJ2-7, with 8 bases matching TRBD2. CDR1 MNHEY and CDR2 SMNVEV come from the germline V gene (reference sequence). This CDR3 region has 14 residues. J lost 3 bases, V lost 0 bases, and 1 base had no gene match. The CDR3 DNA follows: TGTGCCAGCAGTTTATCAGGGACTAGCTACGAGCAGTACTTC. Its translation is CASSLSGTSYEQYF.

The chain combines TRBV28 with TRBJ2-7; D possibly uses TRBD1 or TRBD2 (5 bases each). The V end was cut by 4 bases, the J end by 0 bases, with 13 bases between. Germline V lookup: CDR1 MDHEN, CDR2 SYDVKM. The CDR3 covers 15 residues. The CDR3 nucleotides are TGTGCCAGCAGTTCCTGGGGGTGGGGCTCCTACGAGCAGTACTTC. As protein: CASSSWGWGSYEQYF.

This chain links TRBV10-3 with TRBJ1-1; a possible D gene is TRBD1 (5 bases). V was cut by 6 bases and J by 10 bases, with 18 bases left in between. The CDR3 spans 13 residues. Per germline, CDR1 ENHRY and CDR2 SYGVKD. This CDR3 reads CAISGTRREGAFF. The DNA of the CDR3 is TGTGCCATCAGCGGGACCCGGAGAGAGGGAGCTTTCTTT.

The J gene is TRBJ2-2, the V gene TRBV9; TRBD2 matches 7 bases. This CDR3 spans 16 amino acids. The junction had 6 bases not matched to a gene; V was cut back by 0 bases and J by 4 bases. Germline CDR1 SGDLS, CDR2 YYNGEE. The CDR3 here is CASSVAGGRGTGELFF. The CDR3 nucleotides are TGTGCCAGCAGCGTAGCGGGCGGGAGAGGCACCGGGGAGCTGTTTTTT.

The rearrangement links TRBV7-9 to TRBJ2-2, with D possibly matching TRBD2 (6 bases). The CDR3 runs to 13 residues. Germline CDR1 reads SEHNR; CDR2 reads FQNEAQ (reference sequence). V was cut by 8 bases and J by 4 bases, with 11 bases left in between. The CDR3 is CASPIAATGELFF. CDR3 coding DNA: TGTGCCAGCCCAATAGCGGCCACCGGGGAGCTGTTTTTT.

The gene calls are TRBV29-1 and TRBJ2-1; D gene ambiguous. The CDR3 covers 15 residues. Germline loops: CDR1 SQVTM, CDR2 ANQGSEA. Deletions cut 3 bases from V and 0 bases from J, with 12 bases between. CDR3 sequence (DNA): TGCAGCGTTGATCCCGAGTGGAGCTCCTACAATGAGCAGTTCTTC. Amino acid sequence: CSVDPEWSSYNEQFF.

This chain links TRBV5-6 with TRBJ1-5; 11 bases map to TRBD1. This CDR3 has 15 residues. Germline-derived CDR1 and CDR2 are SGHDT and YYEEEE. The V gene end was trimmed by 3 bases and the J gene end by 6 bases; junction bases not matched to a gene: 5. Here the CDR3 DNA reads TGTGCCAGCAGCTCTGGACAGGGGGCAAGTCAGCCCCAGCATTTT. Protein product: CASSSGQGASQPQHF.